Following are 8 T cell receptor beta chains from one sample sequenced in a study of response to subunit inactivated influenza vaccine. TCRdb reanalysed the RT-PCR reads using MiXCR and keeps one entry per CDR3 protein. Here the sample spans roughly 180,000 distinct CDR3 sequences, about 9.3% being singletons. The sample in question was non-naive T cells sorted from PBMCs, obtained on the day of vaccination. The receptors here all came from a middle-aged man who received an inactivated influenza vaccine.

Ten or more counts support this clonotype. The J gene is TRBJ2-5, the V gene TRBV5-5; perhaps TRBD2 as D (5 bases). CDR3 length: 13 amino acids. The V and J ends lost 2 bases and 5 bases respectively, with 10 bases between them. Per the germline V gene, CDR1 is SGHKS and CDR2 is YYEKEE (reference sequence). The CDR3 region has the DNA TGTGCCAGCAGCTTAACCGGGGAGGAGACCCAGTACTTC. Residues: CASSLTGEETQYF. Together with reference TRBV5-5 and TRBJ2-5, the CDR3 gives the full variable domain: DAGVTQSPTHLIKTRGQQVTLRCSPISGHKSVSWYQQVLGQGPQFIFQYYEKEERGRGNFPDRFSARQFPNYSSELNVNALLLGDSALYLCASSLTGEETQYFGPGTRLLVL.

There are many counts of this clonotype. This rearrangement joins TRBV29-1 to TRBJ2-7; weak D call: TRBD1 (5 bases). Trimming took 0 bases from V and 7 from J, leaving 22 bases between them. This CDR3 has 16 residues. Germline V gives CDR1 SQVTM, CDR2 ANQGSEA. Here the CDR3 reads CSVEDPTRQTPREQYF. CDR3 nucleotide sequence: TGCAGCGTTGAAGACCCCACCCGACAGACCCCCCGGGAGCAGTACTTC.

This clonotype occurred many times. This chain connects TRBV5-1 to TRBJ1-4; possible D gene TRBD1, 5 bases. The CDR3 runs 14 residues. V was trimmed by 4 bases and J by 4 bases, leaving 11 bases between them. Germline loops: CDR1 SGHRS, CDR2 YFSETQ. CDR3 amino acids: CASSAGHVNEKLFF. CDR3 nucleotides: TGCGCCAGCAGCGCAGGACACGTTAATGAAAAACTGTTTTTT.

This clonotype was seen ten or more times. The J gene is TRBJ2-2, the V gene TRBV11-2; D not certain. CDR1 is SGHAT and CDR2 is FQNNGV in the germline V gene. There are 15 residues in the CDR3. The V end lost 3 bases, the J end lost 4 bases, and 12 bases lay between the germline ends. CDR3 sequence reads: CASSFARLITGELFF. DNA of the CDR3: TGTGCCAGCAGCTTTGCTAGATTGATCACCGGGGAGCTGTTTTTT.

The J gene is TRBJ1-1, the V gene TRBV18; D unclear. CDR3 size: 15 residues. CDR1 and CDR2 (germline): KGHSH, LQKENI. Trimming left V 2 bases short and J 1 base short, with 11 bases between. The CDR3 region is CASSPELQRNTEAFF. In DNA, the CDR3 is TGTGCCAGCTCACCAGAGTTGCAGAGGAACACTGAAGCTTTCTTT. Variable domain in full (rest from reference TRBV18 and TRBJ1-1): NAGVMQNPRHLVRRRGQEARLRCSPMKGHSHVYWYRQLPEEGLKFMVYLQKENIIDESGMPKERFSAEFPKEGPSILRIQQVVRGDSAAYFCASSPELQRNTEAFFGQGTRLTVV.

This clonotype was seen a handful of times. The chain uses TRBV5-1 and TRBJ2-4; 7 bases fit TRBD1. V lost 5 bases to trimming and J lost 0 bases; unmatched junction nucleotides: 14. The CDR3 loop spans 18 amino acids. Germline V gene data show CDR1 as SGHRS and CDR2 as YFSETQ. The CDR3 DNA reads TGCGCCAGCAGTCGAACCGGGACAGACGCTATAGCCAAAAACATTCAGTACTTC. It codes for CASSRTGTDAIAKNIQYF.

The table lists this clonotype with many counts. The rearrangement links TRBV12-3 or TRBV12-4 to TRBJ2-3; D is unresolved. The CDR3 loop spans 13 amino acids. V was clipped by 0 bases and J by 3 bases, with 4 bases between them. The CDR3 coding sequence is TGTGCCAGCAGTTTAGCTCATACAGATACGCAGTATTTT. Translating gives CASSLAHTDTQYF.

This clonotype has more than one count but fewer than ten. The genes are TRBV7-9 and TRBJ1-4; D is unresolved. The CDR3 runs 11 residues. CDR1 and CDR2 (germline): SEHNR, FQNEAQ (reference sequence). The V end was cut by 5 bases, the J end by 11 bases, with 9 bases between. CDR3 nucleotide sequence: TGTGCCAGCAGCCCCCAGGTCAAACTGTTTTTT. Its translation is CASSPQVKLFF.